This T cell receptor beta chain was identified during a study of PD-L1 blockade in urothelial cancer. Turning to the study itself: Blood analysis was done at 3 weeks (second dose) and 6 weeks after treatment began. The study recovered a median of roughly 150,000 T cells per blood sample. General study results and limits: Survival was better when pretreatment blood TCR clonality fell below the median. At the 3-week point, tumor-associated blood clones expanded more in durable-benefit patients.

Assay: immunoSEQ multiplex PCR; the TCRdb copy retains only in-frame clones and omits some. The sample holds about 100,000 clones, approximately 86% seen once. V lost 5 bases and J lost 3; bases outside the gene matches: 13. Germline CDR1 reads SEHNR; CDR2 reads FQNEAQ (reference sequence). The CDR3 extends over 16 amino acids. This clone has a handful of counts. Its antigen is unidentified. The material was PBMCs, obtained around atezolizumab (anti-PD-L1) treatment. The sequence came from a man over 45 with urothelial cancer. The chain links TRBV7-9 to TRBJ2-7; TRBD2 aligns across 7 bases. The CDR3 sequence: CASSPLGSSGRYEQYF. The DNA of the CDR3 is TGTGCCAGCAGCCCCCTCGGGTCTAGCGGCCGCTACGAGCAGTACTTC. The complete variable domain, with remaining parts taken from reference TRBV7-9 and TRBJ2-7, reads DTGVSQNPRHKITKRGQNVTFRCDPISEHNRLYWYRQTLGQGPEFLTYFQNEAQLEKSRLLSDRFSAERPKGSFSTLEIQRTEQGDSAMYLCASSPLGSSGRYEQYFGPGTRLTVT.